These T cell receptor beta chains were read from a single sample in a study of blood T cell repertoires in COVID-19. Sequenced by immunoSEQ multiplex PCR; TCRdb stores in-frame clones only, minus some. The sample includes approximately 310,000 clones, 85% of them seen just once. The specimen sequenced was PBMCs or T cells enriched from blood (not recorded which). These receptors originate from a woman aged 25 to 39 who had been exposed to COVID-19. Each CDR3 is given with its conserved first and last residue. The order of the fields is V gene, J gene, D gene, clone size, CDR3 DNA, CDR3 protein. The D gene is left open where the match is weak. Expanded clones get a size class; other rows say once, few or many, or leave the size out.

V: TRBV7-2
J: TRBJ1-2
D: NA
size: NA
DNA: TGTGCCAGCAGCTTAGACAGGACAACTAACTATGGCTACACCTTC
CDR3: CASSLDRTTNYGYTF

V: TRBV9
J: TRBJ2-1
D: NA
size: NA
DNA: TGTGCCAGCAGCGTAGGGGACACTTACAATGAGCAGTTCTTC
CDR3: CASSVGDTYNEQFF

V: TRBV6-6
J: TRBJ2-6
D: TRBD2
size: NA
DNA: TGTGCCAGCAGCTCACGGACTAGCGGGGGGGCATCTGGGGCCAACGTCCTGACTTTC
CDR3: CASSSRTSGGASGANVLTF

V: TRBV4-2
J: TRBJ1-1
D: NA
size: once
DNA: TGTGCCAGCAGCCAAGATCTAGGAGGGACTGAAGCTTTCTTT
CDR3: CASSQDLGGTEAFF

V: TRBV4-1
J: TRBJ1-5
D: TRBD1
size: NA
DNA: TGCGCCAGCAGCCGGACAGGGGTAAATAATCAGCCCCAGCATTTT
CDR3: CASSRTGVNNQPQHF

V: TRBV7-3
J: TRBJ2-5
D: NA
size: NA
DNA: TGTGCCAGCAGCTCTGGGGGCCGAGAGACCCAGTACTTC
CDR3: CASSSGGRETQYF

V: TRBV5-3
J: TRBJ2-7
D: TRBD2
size: NA
DNA: TGTGCCAGAAGTCCCTCCATTTCTAGCGGGGAAACCTGGGCCTACGAGCAGTACTTC
CDR3: CARSPSISSGETWAYEQYF

V: TRBV4-1
J: TRBJ2-1
D: TRBD2
size: once
DNA: TGCGCCAGCAGCCACCTGGGACTAGCGGGGGGGCGACTCTACAATGAGCAGTTCTTC
CDR3: CASSHLGLAGGRLYNEQFF

V: TRBV5-1
J: TRBJ1-1
D: NA
size: NA
DNA: TGCGCCAGCAGCCCGGACGGGGGGCGAAATACTGAAGCTTTCTTT
CDR3: CASSPDGGRNTEAFF

V: TRBV7-9
J: TRBJ1-2
D: NA
size: NA
DNA: TGTGCCAGCAGCTTAAAACAACAGGCCCGCGGCTACACCTTC
CDR3: CASSLKQQARGYTF

V: TRBV30
J: TRBJ2-5
D: TRBD2
size: few
DNA: TGTGCCTGGAGTGCGCCGGGACTAGCGGGGGGGGAGACCCAGTACTTC
CDR3: CAWSAPGLAGGETQYF

V: TRBV3-1/TRBV3-2
J: TRBJ2-6
D: NA
size: NA
DNA: TGTGCCAGCAGCCTATCAGCTGGGGCCAACGTCCTGACTTTC
CDR3: CASSLSAGANVLTF

V: TRBV28
J: TRBJ2-3
D: TRBD1
size: once
DNA: TGTGCCACCGCCCCGACAGGGCGGACAGATACGCAGTATTTT
CDR3: CATAPTGRTDTQYF

V: TRBV27
J: TRBJ2-1
D: TRBD2
size: many
DNA: TGTGCCAGCAGTTTACTACCCGGGACTAGCGGGCTCTCCTACAATGAGCAGTTCTTC
CDR3: CASSLLPGTSGLSYNEQFF

V: TRBV28
J: TRBJ2-7
D: NA
size: NA
DNA: TGTGCCAGCAGTTTAGACGGGCCGGGATACGAGCAGTACTTC
CDR3: CASSLDGPGYEQYF

V: TRBV7-7
J: TRBJ2-5
D: NA
size: NA
DNA: TGTGCTAGCAGCTTAGATGGGGCAGGGGCCGAGACCCAGTACTTC
CDR3: CASSLDGAGAETQYF

V: TRBV4-1
J: TRBJ2-3
D: NA
size: NA
DNA: TGCGCCAGCAGCCAAGTAACTGATACGCAGTATTTT
CDR3: CASSQVTDTQYF

V: TRBV5-6
J: TRBJ2-1
D: NA
size: NA
DNA: TGTGCCAGCATCCCCAGCCGACAGCCACTATACACTGAGCAGTTCTTC
CDR3: CASIPSRQPLYTEQFF

V: TRBV10-2
J: TRBJ1-1
D: NA
size: NA
DNA: TGCGCCAGCAGTGAGTCGACACCAGCTTTCTTT
CDR3: CASSESTPAFF

V: TRBV2
J: TRBJ1-5
D: NA
size: once
DNA: TGTGCCAGCAGCGCCGAGCCTGTTAGCAATCAGCCCCAGCATTTT
CDR3: CASSAEPVSNQPQHF

V: TRBV11-2
J: TRBJ1-1
D: NA
size: few
DNA: TGTGCCAGCAGCGAACGACAGTACACTGAAGCTTTCTTT
CDR3: CASSERQYTEAFF

V: TRBV7-3
J: TRBJ2-5
D: TRBD2
size: NA
DNA: TGTGCCAGCAGCTTAAAAAAAAAGCGGGGCCAGGGAGAGACCCAGTACTTC
CDR3: CASSLKKKRGQGETQYF

V: TRBV3-1/TRBV3-2
J: TRBJ2-3
D: NA
size: NA
DNA: TGTGCCAGCAGCCAAGCTGTGGGACTGGCAGATACGCAGTATTTT
CDR3: CASSQAVGLADTQYF

V: TRBV28
J: TRBJ1-6
D: NA
size: few
DNA: TGTGCCAGCACCCCGGGACTCTCACCCCTCCACTTT
CDR3: CASTPGLSPLHF

V: TRBV5-1
J: TRBJ1-2
D: TRBD1
size: NA
DNA: TGCGCCAGCAGCGCATCCGGGACAGAAGGCTACACCTTC
CDR3: CASSASGTEGYTF

V: TRBV28
J: TRBJ2-7
D: NA
size: NA
DNA: TGTGCCAGCAGTTTATTCGGTTCCTACGAGCAGTACTTC
CDR3: CASSLFGSYEQYF

V: TRBV5-4
J: TRBJ1-2
D: TRBD1
size: NA
DNA: TGTGCCAGCAGCCCCGGGACAGGCATAAACTATGGCTACACCTTC
CDR3: CASSPGTGINYGYTF

V: TRBV20-1
J: TRBJ2-4
D: NA
size: NA
DNA: TGCAGTGCTAGTGAGTTTCAGGGTTTAGTCAAAAACATTCAGTACTTC
CDR3: CSASEFQGLVKNIQYF

V: TRBV9
J: TRBJ1-1
D: TRBD1
size: NA
DNA: TGTGCCAGCAGCGCTCCAGGGGGGATGAACACTGAAGCTTTCTTT
CDR3: CASSAPGGMNTEAFF

V: TRBV3-1/TRBV3-2
J: TRBJ2-3
D: NA
size: NA
DNA: TGTGCCAGCAGCCCGACAGGGACTAGCACAGATACGCAGTATTTT
CDR3: CASSPTGTSTDTQYF

V: TRBV5-1
J: TRBJ1-4
D: TRBD1
size: once
DNA: TGCGCCAGCAGCTTGGCCAACAGGGGATCTAAACTGTTTTTT
CDR3: CASSLANRGSKLFF

V: TRBV6-5
J: TRBJ2-1
D: TRBD1
size: NA
DNA: TGTGCCAGCACCAGTAGGACAGGGTTTTACAATGAGCAGTTCTTC
CDR3: CASTSRTGFYNEQFF

V: TRBV30
J: TRBJ1-2
D: NA
size: NA
DNA: TGTGCCTGGAGTTACAGGTATCCCCGAACGAACTATGGCTACACCTTC
CDR3: CAWSYRYPRTNYGYTF